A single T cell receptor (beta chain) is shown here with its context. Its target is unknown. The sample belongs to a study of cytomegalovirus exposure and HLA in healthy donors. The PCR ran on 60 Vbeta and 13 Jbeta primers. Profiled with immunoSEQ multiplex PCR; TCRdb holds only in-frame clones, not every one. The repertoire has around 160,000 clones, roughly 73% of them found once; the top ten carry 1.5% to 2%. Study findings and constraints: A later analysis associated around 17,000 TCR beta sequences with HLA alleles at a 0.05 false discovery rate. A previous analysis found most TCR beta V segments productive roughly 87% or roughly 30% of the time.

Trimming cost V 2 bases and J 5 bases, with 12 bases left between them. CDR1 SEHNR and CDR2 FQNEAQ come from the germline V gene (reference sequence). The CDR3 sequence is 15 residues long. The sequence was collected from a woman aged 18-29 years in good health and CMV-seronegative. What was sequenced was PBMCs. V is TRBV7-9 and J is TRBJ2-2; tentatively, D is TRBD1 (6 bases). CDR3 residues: CASSLQVRGTGELFF. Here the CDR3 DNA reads TGTGCCAGCAGCTTACAGGTCAGGGGAACCGGGGAGCTGTTTTTT.